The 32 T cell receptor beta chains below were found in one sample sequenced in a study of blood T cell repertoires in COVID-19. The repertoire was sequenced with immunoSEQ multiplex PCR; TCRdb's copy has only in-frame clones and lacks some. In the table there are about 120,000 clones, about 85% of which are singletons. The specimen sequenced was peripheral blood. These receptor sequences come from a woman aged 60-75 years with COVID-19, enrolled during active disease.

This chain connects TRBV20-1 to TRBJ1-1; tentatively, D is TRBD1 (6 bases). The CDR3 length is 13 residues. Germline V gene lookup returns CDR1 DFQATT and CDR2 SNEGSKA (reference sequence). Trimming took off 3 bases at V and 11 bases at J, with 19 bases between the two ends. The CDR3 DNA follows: TGCAGTGCTAGTGGAACTGGGGACATAGGGGCTTTCTTT. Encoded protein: CSASGTGDIGAFF.

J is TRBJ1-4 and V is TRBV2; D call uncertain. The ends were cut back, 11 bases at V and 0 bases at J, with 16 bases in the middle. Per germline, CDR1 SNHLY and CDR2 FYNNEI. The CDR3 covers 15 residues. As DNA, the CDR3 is TGTGCCGCCCGTGCTCGCGTTGCAACTAATGAAAAACTGTTTTTT. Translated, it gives CAARARVATNEKLFF.

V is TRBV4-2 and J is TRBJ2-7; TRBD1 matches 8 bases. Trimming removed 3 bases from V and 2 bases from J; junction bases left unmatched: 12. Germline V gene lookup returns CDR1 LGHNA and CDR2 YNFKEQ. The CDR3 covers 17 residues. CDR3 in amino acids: CASSQRALTGETYEQYF. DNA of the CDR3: TGTGCCAGCAGCCAGCGAGCGCTGACAGGGGAAACCTACGAGCAGTACTTC.

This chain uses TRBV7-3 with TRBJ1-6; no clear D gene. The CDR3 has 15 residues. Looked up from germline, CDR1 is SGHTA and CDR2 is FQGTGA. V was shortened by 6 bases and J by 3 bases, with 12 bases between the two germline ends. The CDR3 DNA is TGTGCCAGCAGAGAGGGTCCCGTCTATAATTCACCCCTCCACTTT. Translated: CASREGPVYNSPLHF. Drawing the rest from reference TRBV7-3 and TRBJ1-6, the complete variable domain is GAGVSQTPSNKVTEKGKYVELRCDPISGHTALYWYRQSLGQGPEFLIYFQGTGAADDSGLPNDRFFAVRPEGSVSTLKIQRTERGDSAVYLCASREGPVYNSPLHFGNGTRLTVT.

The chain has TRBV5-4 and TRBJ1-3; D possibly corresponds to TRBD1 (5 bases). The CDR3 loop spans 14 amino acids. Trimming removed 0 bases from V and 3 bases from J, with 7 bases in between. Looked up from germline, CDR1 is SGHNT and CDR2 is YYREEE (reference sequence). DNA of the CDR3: TGTGCCAGCAGCTTGGAGGGGTATGGAAACACCATATATTTT. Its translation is CASSLEGYGNTIYF.

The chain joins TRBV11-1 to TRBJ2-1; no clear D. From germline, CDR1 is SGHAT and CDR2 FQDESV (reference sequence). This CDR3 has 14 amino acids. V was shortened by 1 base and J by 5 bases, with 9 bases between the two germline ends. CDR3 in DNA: TGTGCCAGCAGCTTAGGTCCCAGAAACAATGAGCAGTTCTTC. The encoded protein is CASSLGPRNNEQFF.

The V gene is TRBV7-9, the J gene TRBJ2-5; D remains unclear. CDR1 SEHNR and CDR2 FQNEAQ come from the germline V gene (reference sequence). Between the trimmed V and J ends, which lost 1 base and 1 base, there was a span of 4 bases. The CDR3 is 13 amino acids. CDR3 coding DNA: TGTGCCAGCAGCTTAGACAGCCAAGAGACCCAGTACTTC. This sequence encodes CASSLDSQETQYF.

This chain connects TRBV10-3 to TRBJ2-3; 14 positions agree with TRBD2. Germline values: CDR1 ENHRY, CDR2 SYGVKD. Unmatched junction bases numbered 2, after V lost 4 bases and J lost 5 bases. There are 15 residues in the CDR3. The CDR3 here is CAISVGTSGRDTQYF. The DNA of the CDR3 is TGTGCCATCAGTGTAGGGACTAGCGGGAGAGATACGCAGTATTTT.

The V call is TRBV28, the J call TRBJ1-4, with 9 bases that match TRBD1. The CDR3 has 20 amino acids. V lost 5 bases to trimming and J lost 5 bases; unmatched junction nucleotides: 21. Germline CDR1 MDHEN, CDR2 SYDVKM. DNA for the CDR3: TGTGCCAGCAGTATCCCGACAGGGGGGTTCTTAGCATCCTCGAATGAAAAACTGTTTTTT. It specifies CASSIPTGGFLASSNEKLFF.

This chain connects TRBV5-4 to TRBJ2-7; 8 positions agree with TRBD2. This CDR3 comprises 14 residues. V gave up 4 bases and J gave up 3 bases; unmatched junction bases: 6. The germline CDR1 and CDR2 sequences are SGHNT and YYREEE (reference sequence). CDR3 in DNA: TGTGCCAGCAGCCCGGGACTAGACGTCTACGAGCAGTACTTC. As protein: CASSPGLDVYEQYF.

As DNA, the CDR3 is TGTGCCAGCAGCCAAGATGGGACAGGTGGGAAAAAACTGTTTTTT. Its protein is CASSQDGTGGKKLFF. The V gene is TRBV3-1 (or the pseudogene TRBV3-2), the J gene TRBJ1-4, with 8 bases identical to TRBD1. The CDR3 loop spans 15 amino acids. The germline CDR1 and CDR2 sequences are LGHDT and YNNKEL (reference sequence). The trim removed 0 bases at V and 9 bases at J, leaving 6 bases unmatched.

CDR3 nucleotides: TGTGCCAGTAATAGGAGGAGAGACACTGAAGCTTTCTTT. As protein: CASNRRRDTEAFF. V and J are TRBV19 and TRBJ1-1, with no clear D. CDR3 length equals 13 residues. The germline V gene has CDR1 LNHDA and CDR2 SQIVND (reference sequence). V dropped 7 bases and J dropped 3 bases, with 12 bases sitting between them.

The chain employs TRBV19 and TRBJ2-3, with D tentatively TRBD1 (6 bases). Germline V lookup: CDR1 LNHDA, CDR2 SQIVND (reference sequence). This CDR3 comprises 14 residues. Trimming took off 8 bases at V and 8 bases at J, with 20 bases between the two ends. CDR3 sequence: CASGQLTIRGTQYF. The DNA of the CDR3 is TGTGCCAGTGGACAGTTAACTATTAGGGGTACGCAGTATTTT.

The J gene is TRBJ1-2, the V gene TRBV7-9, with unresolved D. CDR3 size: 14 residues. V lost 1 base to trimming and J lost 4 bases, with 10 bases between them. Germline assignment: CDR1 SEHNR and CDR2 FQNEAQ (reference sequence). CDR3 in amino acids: CASSLGGVTYGYTF. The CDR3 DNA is TGTGCCAGCAGCTTAGGCGGCGTAACCTATGGCTACACCTTC.

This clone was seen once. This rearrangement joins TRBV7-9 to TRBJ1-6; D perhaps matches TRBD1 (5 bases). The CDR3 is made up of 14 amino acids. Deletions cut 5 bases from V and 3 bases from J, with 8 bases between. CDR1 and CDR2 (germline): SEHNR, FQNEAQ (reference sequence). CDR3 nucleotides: TGTGCCAGCAGCCAAGACAGCTATAATTCACCCCTCCACTTT. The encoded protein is CASSQDSYNSPLHF.

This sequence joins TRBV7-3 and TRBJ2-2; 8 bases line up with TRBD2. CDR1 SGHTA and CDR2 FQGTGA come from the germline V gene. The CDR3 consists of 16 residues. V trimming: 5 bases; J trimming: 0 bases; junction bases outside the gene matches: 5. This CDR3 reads CASSQTGLANTGELFF. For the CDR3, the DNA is TGTGCCAGCAGCCAAACGGGACTAGCGAACACCGGGGAGCTGTTTTTT.

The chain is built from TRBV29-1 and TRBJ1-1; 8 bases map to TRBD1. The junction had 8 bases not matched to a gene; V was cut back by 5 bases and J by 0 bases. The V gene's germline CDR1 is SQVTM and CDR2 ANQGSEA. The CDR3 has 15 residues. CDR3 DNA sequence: TGCAGCGTTCTCGACAGGGGCGTCGTGAACACTGAAGCTTTCTTT. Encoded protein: CSVLDRGVVNTEAFF.

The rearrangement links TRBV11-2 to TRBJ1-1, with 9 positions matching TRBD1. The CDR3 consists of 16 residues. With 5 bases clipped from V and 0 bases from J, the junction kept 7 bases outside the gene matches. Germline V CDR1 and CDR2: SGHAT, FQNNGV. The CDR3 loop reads CASSGSGQGLNTEAFF. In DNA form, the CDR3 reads TGTGCCAGCAGCGGATCGGGACAGGGACTGAACACTGAAGCTTTCTTT.

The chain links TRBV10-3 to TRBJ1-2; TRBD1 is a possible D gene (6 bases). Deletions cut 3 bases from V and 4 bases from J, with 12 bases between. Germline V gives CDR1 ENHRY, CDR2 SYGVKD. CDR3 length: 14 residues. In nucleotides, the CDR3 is TGTGCCATCAGTGAACAACGGGGGGCCTATGGCTACACCTTC. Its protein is CAISEQRGAYGYTF.

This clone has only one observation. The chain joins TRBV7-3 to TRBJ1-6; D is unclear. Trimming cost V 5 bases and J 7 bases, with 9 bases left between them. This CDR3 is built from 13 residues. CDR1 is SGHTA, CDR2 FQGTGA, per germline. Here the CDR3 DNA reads TGTGCCAGCAGCCTCAGAGGCAATTCACCCCTCCACTTT. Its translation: CASSLRGNSPLHF.

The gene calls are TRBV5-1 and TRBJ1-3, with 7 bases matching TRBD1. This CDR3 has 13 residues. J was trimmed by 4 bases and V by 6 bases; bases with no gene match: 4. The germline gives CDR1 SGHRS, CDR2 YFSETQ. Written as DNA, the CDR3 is TGCGCCAGCACGACAGGGCACGGAAACACCATATATTTT. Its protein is CASTTGHGNTIYF.

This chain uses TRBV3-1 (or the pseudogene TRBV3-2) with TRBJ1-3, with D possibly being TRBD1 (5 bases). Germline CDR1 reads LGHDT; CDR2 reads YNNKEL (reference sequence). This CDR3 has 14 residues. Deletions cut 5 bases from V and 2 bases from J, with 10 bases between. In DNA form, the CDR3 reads TGTGCCAGCAGCGACAGCGCAACTGGAAACACCATATATTTT. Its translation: CASSDSATGNTIYF.

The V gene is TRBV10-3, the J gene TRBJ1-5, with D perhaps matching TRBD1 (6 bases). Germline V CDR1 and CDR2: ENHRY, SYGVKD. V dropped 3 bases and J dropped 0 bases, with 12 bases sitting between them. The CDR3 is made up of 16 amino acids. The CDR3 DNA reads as TGTGCCATCAGTGACCCAGGACAGTATAGCAATCAGCCCCAGCATTTT. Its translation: CAISDPGQYSNQPQHF.

The CDR3 is CASSFPGVRAEAFF. Here the CDR3 DNA reads TGTGCCAGCAGCTTTCCAGGGGTAAGGGCTGAAGCTTTCTTT. The chain carries TRBV7-9 and TRBJ1-1, with a tentative D call TRBD1 (6 bases). The CDR3 consists of 14 residues. The ends were cut back, 3 bases at V and 6 bases at J, with 14 bases in the middle. Germline CDR1 is SEHNR and CDR2 is FQNEAQ (reference sequence).

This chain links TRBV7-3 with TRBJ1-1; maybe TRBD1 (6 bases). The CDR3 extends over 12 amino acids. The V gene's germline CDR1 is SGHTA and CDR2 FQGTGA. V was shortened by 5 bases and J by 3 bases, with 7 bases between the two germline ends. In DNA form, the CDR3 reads TGTGCCAGCAGCGAGGGGGACACTGAAGCTTTCTTT. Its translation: CASSEGDTEAFF.

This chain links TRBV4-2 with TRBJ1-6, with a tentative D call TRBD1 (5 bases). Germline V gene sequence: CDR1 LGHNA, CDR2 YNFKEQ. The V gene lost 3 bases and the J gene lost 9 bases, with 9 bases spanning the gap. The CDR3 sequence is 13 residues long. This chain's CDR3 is CASSHSGISPLHF. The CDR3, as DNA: TGTGCCAGCAGCCATTCAGGGATTTCACCCCTCCACTTT.

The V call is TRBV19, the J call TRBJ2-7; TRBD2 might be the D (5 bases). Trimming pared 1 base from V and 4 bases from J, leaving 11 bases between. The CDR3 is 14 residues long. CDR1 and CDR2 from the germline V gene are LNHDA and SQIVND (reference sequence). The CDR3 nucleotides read TGTGCCAGTAGTATAGGACTTCGGGGTTACGAGCAGTACTTC. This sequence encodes CASSIGLRGYEQYF.

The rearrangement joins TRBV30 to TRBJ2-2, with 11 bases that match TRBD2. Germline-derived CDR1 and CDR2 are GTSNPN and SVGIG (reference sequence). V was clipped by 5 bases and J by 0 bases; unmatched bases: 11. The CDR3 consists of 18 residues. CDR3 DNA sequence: TGTGCCTGGGTAGAAGGGACTAGCGGATATACGAACACCGGGGAGCTGTTTTTT. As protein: CAWVEGTSGYTNTGELFF. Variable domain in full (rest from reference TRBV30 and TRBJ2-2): SQTIHQWPATLVQPVGSPLSLECTVEGTSNPNLYWYRQAAGRGLQLLFYSVGIGQISSEVPQNLSASRPQDRQFILSSKKLLLSDSGFYLCAWVEGTSGYTNTGELFFGEGSRLTVL.

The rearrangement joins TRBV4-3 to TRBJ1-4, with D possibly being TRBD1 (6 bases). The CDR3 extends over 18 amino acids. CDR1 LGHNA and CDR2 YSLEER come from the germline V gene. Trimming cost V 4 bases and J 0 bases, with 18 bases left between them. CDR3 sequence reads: CASSLYWGGVATNEKLFF. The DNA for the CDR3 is TGCGCCAGCAGCCTATATTGGGGGGGCGTTGCAACTAATGAAAAACTGTTTTTT.

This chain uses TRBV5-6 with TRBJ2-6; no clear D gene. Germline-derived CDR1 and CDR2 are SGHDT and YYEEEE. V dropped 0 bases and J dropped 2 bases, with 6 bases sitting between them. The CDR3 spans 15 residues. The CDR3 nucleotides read TGTGCCAGCAGCTTGGAGGAGACTGGGGCCAACGTCCTGACTTTC. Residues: CASSLEETGANVLTF. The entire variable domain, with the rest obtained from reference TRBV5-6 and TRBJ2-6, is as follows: DAGVTQSPTHLIKTRGQQVTLRCSPKSGHDTVSWYQQALGQGPQFIFQYYEEEERQRGNFPDRFSGHQFPNYSSELNVNALLLGDSALYLCASSLEETGANVLTFGAGSRLTVL.

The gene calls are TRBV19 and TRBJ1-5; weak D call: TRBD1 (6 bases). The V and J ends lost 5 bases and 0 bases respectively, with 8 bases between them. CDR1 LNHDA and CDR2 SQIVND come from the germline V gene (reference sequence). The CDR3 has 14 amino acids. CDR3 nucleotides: TGTGCCAGTAGTTCCAGGGGTAGCAATCAGCCCCAGCATTTT. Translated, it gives CASSSRGSNQPQHF. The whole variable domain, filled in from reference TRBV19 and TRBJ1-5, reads DGGITQSPKYLFRKEGQNVTLSCEQNLNHDAMYWYRQDPGQGLRLIYYSQIVNDFQKGDIAEGYSVSREKKESFPLTVTSAQKNPTAFYLCASSSRGSNQPQHFGDGTRLSIL.

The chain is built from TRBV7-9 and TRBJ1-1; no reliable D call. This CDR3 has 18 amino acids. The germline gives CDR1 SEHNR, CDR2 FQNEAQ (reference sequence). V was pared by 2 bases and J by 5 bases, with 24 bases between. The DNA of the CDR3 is TGTGCCAGCAGCTTATGGTCCTTTAATACCGGGAAAGGGACTGAAGCTTTCTTT. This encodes CASSLWSFNTGKGTEAFF.